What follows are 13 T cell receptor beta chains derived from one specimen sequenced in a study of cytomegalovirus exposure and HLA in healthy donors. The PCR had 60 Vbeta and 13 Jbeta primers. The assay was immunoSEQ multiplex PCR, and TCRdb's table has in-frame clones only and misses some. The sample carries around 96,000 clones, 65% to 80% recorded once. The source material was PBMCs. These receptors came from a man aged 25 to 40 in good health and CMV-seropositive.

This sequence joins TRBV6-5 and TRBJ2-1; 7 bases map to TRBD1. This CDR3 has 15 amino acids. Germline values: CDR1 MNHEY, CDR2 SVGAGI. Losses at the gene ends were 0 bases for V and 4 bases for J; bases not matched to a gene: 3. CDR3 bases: TGTGCCAGCAGTTACTCGGGGACAGAGTACAATGAGCAGTTCTTC. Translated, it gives CASSYSGTEYNEQFF.

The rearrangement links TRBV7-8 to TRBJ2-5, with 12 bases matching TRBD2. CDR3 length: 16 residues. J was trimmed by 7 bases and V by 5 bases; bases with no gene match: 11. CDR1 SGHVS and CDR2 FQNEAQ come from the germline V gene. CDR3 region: CASSRGLAGSFGTQYF. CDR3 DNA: TGTGCCAGCAGCCGTGGACTAGCGGGGAGTTTCGGGACCCAGTACTTC.

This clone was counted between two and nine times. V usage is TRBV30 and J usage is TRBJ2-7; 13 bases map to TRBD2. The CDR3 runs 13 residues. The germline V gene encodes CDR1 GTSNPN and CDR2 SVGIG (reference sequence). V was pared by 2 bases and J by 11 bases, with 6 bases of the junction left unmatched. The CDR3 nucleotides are TGTGCCTGGAGTCGACTAGCGGGGGGTTTGGAGTACTTC. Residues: CAWSRLAGGLEYF.

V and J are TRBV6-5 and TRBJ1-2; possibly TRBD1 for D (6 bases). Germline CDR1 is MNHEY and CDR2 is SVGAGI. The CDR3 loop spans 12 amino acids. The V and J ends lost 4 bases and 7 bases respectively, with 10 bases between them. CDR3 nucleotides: TGTGCCAGCAGTTTACAGGGATCTGGCTACACCTTC. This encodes CASSLQGSGYTF.

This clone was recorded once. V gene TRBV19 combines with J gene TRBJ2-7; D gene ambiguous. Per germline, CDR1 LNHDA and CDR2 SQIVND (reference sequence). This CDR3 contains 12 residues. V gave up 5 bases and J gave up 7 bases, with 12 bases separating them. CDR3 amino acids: CASSPRLGEQYF. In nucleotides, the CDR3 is TGTGCCAGTAGTCCCCGACTCGGGGAGCAGTACTTC.

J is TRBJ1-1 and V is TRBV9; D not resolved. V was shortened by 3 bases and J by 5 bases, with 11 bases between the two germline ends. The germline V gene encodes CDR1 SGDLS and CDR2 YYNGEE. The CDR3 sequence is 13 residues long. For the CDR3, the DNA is TGTGCCAGCAGCGGACTACGGGGAACTGAAGCTTTCTTT. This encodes CASSGLRGTEAFF.

In nucleotides, the CDR3 is TGTGCCAGCAGCCGGGAGGGAGGGACGCAACAAGAGACCCAGTACTTC. Translation: CASSREGGTQQETQYF. This chain links TRBV7-9 with TRBJ2-5, with 8 bases that match TRBD2. Germline CDR1 SEHNR, CDR2 FQNEAQ (reference sequence). The CDR3 has 16 amino acids. The V gene end was trimmed by 5 bases and the J gene end by 2 bases; junction bases not matched to a gene: 10.

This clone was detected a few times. DNA for the CDR3: TGTGCCAGCAGCTTCCGGTTCGTCTATGGCTACACCTTC. The encoded protein is CASSFRFVYGYTF. J is TRBJ1-2 and V is TRBV7-9; no clear D gene. CDR1 SEHNR and CDR2 FQNEAQ come from the germline V gene (reference sequence). The germline V and J ends were trimmed by 3 bases and 4 bases, with 9 bases remaining between them. This CDR3 contains 13 residues.

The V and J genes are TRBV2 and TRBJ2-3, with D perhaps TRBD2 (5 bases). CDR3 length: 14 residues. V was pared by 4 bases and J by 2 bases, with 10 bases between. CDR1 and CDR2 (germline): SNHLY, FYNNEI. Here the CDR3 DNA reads TGTGCCAGCAGTGGAGGGATGGACACAGATACGCAGTATTTT. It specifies CASSGGMDTDTQYF.

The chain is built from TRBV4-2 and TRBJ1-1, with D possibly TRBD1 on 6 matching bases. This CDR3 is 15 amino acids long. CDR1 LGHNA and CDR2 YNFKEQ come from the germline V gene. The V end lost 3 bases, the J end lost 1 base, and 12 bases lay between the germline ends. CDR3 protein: CASSQDPGENTEAFF. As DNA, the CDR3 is TGTGCCAGCAGCCAGGATCCAGGGGAGAACACTGAAGCTTTCTTT.

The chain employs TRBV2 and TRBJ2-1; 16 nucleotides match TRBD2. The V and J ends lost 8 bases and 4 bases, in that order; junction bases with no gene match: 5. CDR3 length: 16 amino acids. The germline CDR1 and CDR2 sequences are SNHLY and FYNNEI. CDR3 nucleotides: TGTGCCAGCTACGCGGGACTAGCGGGGGGGTACAATGAGCAGTTCTTC. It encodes CASYAGLAGGYNEQFF.

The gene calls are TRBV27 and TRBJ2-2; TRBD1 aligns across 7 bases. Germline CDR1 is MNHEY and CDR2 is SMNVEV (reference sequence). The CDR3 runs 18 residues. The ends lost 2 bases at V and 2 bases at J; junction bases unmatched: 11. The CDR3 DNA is TGTGCCAGCAGTTTAAGCTGGGACAGAGCTGTTAACACCGGGGAGCTGTTTTTT. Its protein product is CASSLSWDRAVNTGELFF.

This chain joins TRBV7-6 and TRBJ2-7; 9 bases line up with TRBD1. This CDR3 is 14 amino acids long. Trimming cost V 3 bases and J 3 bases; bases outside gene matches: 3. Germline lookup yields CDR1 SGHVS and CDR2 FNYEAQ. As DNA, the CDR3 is TGTGCCAGCAGCTTTGGACAGGGGTACTACGAGCAGTACTTC. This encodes CASSFGQGYYEQYF.